These T cell receptor beta chains were read from a single sample in a study of shared clonotypes between healthy human individuals. Clones were read by immunoSEQ multiplex PCR, and TCRdb kept only the in-frame ones, dropping some. The profile shows around 2.5 million clones, 93% of them singletons. Sample: naive CD4+ T cells from PBMCs. The receptors here all came from a man between 18 and 35 years old in good health. Some clones in this sample may be carry-over from other donors' samples. CDR3s include the opening cysteine and the closing phenylalanine or tryptophan. A D gene is named only where the DNA matches it firmly. Where a row states a size, it is once, few, many or the class of an expanded clone; other rows omit it.

d_call | clone_size | j_call | v_call | cdr3_aa | cdr3_nt
- | - | TRBJ2-3 | TRBV28 | CASRPPVTGGQDTQYF | TGTGCCAGCAGACCCCCCGTAACGGGCGGGCAAGATACGCAGTATTTT
- | once | TRBJ2-2 | TRBV9 | CASREGLNTGELFF | TGTGCCAGCAGAGAGGGACTGAACACCGGGGAGCTGTTTTTT
- | - | TRBJ2-3 | TRBV6-5 | CASSGQHGTDTQYF | TGTGCCAGCAGTGGCCAGCATGGCACAGATACGCAGTATTTT
TRBD2 | - | TRBJ2-3 | TRBV7-3 | CASSLRLAATDTQYF | TGTGCCAGCAGCTTACGACTAGCGGCCACAGATACGCAGTATTTT
- | - | TRBJ2-7 | TRBV29-1 | CSVDSGVDEQYF | TGCAGCGTTGACTCCGGGGTAGACGAGCAGTACTTC
- | - | TRBJ2-3 | TRBV9 | CASSEGLGTSTDTQYF | TGTGCCAGCAGCGAGGGGTTAGGGACGAGCACAGATACGCAGTATTTT
TRBD1 | few | TRBJ1-1 | TRBV18 | CASSRQGTGGTEAFF | TGTGCCAGCTCACGACAGGGTACGGGAGGCACTGAAGCTTTCTTT
TRBD1 | - | TRBJ1-2 | TRBV11-2 | CASGPGTGDYGYTF | TGTGCCAGCGGCCCCGGGACAGGGGACTATGGCTACACCTTC
- | - | TRBJ1-2 | TRBV5-1 | CASSSTPAQQYGYTF | TGCGCCAGCAGCTCGACACCCGCCCAACAGTATGGCTACACCTTC
- | - | TRBJ1-2 | TRBV28 | CATLGLVGDYGYTF | TGTGCCACCTTGGGACTTGTGGGAGACTATGGCTACACCTTC
- | - | TRBJ1-5 | TRBV9 | CASSVTSNDQPQHF | TGTGCCAGCAGCGTAACATCGAACGATCAGCCCCAGCATTTT
- | - | TRBJ2-7 | TRBV2 | CASSLGLGNEQYF | TGTGCCAGCAGTCTTGGTCTCGGGAACGAGCAGTACTTC
- | - | TRBJ1-3 | TRBV28 | CASSSHSSTIYF | TGTGCCAGCAGTTCCCATTCCTCCACCATATATTTT
TRBD2 | - | TRBJ2-7 | TRBV28 | CASSLISGSHEQYF | TGTGCCAGCAGTTTAATAAGCGGGAGTCACGAGCAGTACTTC
TRBD2 | - | TRBJ2-1 | TRBV5-1 | CASSLVPAGGVNEQFF | TGCGCCAGCAGCTTGGTCCCAGCGGGAGGGGTCAATGAGCAGTTCTTC
- | - | TRBJ2-7 | TRBV6-6 | CASSAGPPEREQYF | TGTGCCAGCAGTGCGGGGCCCCCGGAACGCGAGCAGTACTTC
- | - | TRBJ1-1 | TRBV5-1 | CASKIDFSTEAFF | TGCGCCAGCAAGATAGACTTTTCAACTGAAGCTTTCTTT
- | - | TRBJ1-1 | TRBV5-1 | CASSLPQGRTEAFF | TGCGCCAGCAGCCTACCCCAGGGTAGGACTGAAGCTTTCTTT
TRBD1 | - | TRBJ1-4 | TRBV6-1 | CASTRGRRTNEKLFF | TGTGCCAGCACGAGGGGGCGGAGAACTAATGAAAAACTGTTTTTT
- | - | TRBJ1-2 | TRBV28 | CASSLGRHRNYGYTF | TGTGCCAGCAGTTTAGGTCGGCACAGGAACTATGGCTACACCTTC
TRBD2 | - | TRBJ2-7 | TRBV7-3 | CASSSGTSGSIRYF | TGTGCCAGCAGCTCCGGGACTAGCGGGAGTATTCGGTACTTC
- | - | TRBJ2-7 | TRBV5-4 | CASSLGVGSAYEQYF | TGTGCCAGCAGCTTGGGGGTGGGAAGCGCCTACGAGCAGTACTTC
- | - | TRBJ2-2 | TRBV18 | CASSPQMGGTGELFF | TGTGCCAGCTCACCCCAAATGGGGGGCACCGGGGAGCTGTTTTTT
TRBD2 | - | TRBJ2-1 | TRBV18 | CASSPYSGGNEQFF | TGTGCCAGCTCACCCTACTCGGGGGGCAATGAGCAGTTCTTC
- | - | TRBJ1-1 | TRBV4-1 | CASSQVQGGDTEAFF | TGCGCCAGCAGCCAGGTACAGGGTGGGGACACTGAAGCTTTCTTT
TRBD2 | - | TRBJ2-3 | TRBV28 | CASRSGTSAEGTDTQYF | TGTGCCAGCAGGTCCGGGACTAGCGCAGAGGGGACAGATACGCAGTATTTT
TRBD1 | - | TRBJ2-7 | TRBV5-1 | CASSGRRDSSYEQYF | TGCGCCAGCAGCGGGCGCCGGGACAGCTCCTACGAGCAGTACTTC
- | - | TRBJ1-2 | TRBV14 | CASSQDEGQGYTF | TGTGCCAGCAGCCAAGATGAGGGACAAGGCTACACCTTC
TRBD1 | - | TRBJ1-1 | TRBV5-6 | CASSLVHRGQPEAFF | TGTGCCAGCAGCTTAGTCCACAGGGGGCAACCTGAAGCTTTCTTT
- | - | TRBJ2-4 | TRBV6-5 | CASSSRQVGIQYF | TGTGCCAGCAGTTCCCGACAGGTCGGCATTCAGTACTTC
TRBD1 | - | TRBJ2-7 | TRBV30 | CAWSVSDRGLYEQYF | TGTGCCTGGAGTGTATCGGACAGGGGCCTATACGAGCAGTACTTC
- | - | TRBJ2-7 | TRBV19 | CASSIETVTGEQYF | TGTGCCAGTAGTATAGAAACTGTTACGGGGGAGCAGTACTTC
TRBD2 | - | TRBJ2-3 | TRBV5-1 | CASSSGTSGRVLADTQYF | TGCGCCAGCAGCTCGGGGACTAGCGGGAGGGTGTTGGCAGATACGCAGTATTTT
- | - | TRBJ1-5 | TRBV2 | CASMENSNQPQHF | TGTGCCAGCATGGAAAATAGCAATCAGCCCCAGCATTTT
- | - | TRBJ1-6 | TRBV28 | CASSSEGRVYDSPLHF | TGTGCCAGCAGTTCTGAGGGACGAGTCTACGATTCACCCCTCCACTTT
- | - | TRBJ2-1 | TRBV21-1 | CASSIRLAGCYNEQFF | TGTGCCAGCAGCATAAGACTAGCGGGATGTTACAATGAGCAGTTCTTC
TRBD1 | - | TRBJ1-1 | TRBV5-1 | CASSLGGTVGAFF | TGCGCCAGCAGCTTGGGAGGGACAGTAGGAGCTTTCTTT
- | - | TRBJ1-2 | TRBV28 | CASGRTGNYGYTF | TGTGCCAGCGGCCGGACGGGCAACTATGGCTACACCTTC
TRBD1 | - | TRBJ1-2 | TRBV5-1 | CASSLKGAGYGYTF | TGCGCCAGCAGCTTGAAGGGGGCCGGCTATGGCTACACCTTC
- | - | TRBJ1-2 | TRBV7-3 | CASSSATRGSQEGYTF | TGTGCCAGCAGCTCAGCGACCCGGGGCAGCCAGGAGGGCTACACCTTC
TRBD1 | - | TRBJ1-1 | TRBV7-2 | CASSSPRQGYTEAFF | TGTGCCAGCAGCTCCCCCCGACAGGGATACACTGAAGCTTTCTTT
- | - | TRBJ2-7 | TRBV7-8 | CASSPSEGEQYF | TGTGCCAGCAGCCCATCCGAGGGGGAGCAGTACTTC
- | - | TRBJ2-3 | TRBV28 | CASSFPTGTRGTDTQYF | TGTGCCAGCAGTTTTCCGACAGGGACTAGGGGGACAGATACGCAGTATTTT
- | - | TRBJ2-7 | TRBV5-4 | CASSSGARSSYEQYF | TGTGCCAGCAGCTCCGGGGCCCGGAGCTCCTACGAGCAGTACTTC
- | once | TRBJ1-4 | TRBV4-1 | CASNPGVGTNEKLFF | TGCGCCAGCAACCCTGGAGTAGGGACTAATGAAAAACTGTTTTTT
- | - | TRBJ2-7 | TRBV5-4 | CASSIGQRSYEQYF | TGTGCCAGCAGTATTGGACAGCGAAGCTACGAGCAGTACTTC
TRBD2 | - | TRBJ2-7 | TRBV5-1 | CASSIGTSPYYEQYF | TGCGCCAGCAGTATCGGGACTAGCCCCTACTACGAGCAGTACTTC
TRBD2 | once | TRBJ2-7 | TRBV6-6 | CASSYRTSGSSEQYF | TGTGCCAGCAGTTACAGGACTAGCGGGAGCTCCGAGCAGTACTTC
- | - | TRBJ2-7 | TRBV1 | CTSSQAIIGAYEQYF | TGCACCAGCAGCCAAGCGATCATAGGAGCTTACGAGCAGTACTTC
- | - | TRBJ2-2 | TRBV5-1 | CASSSNTGELFF | TGCGCCAGCAGCTCCAACACCGGGGAGCTGTTTTTT
TRBD2 | few | TRBJ2-7 | TRBV6-5 | CASTWTRWTSEQYF | TGTGCCAGCACTTGGACTAGGTGGACGAGCGAGCAGTACTTC
- | once | TRBJ2-5 | TRBV21-1 | CASSIRTSGSETQYF | TGTGCCAGCAGCATTCGGACTAGCGGGAGTGAGACCCAGTACTTC
- | - | TRBJ2-3 | TRBV30 | CAWNRVGSHYTDTQYF | TGTGCCTGGAATAGAGTAGGGTCCCATTACACAGATACGCAGTATTTT
- | - | TRBJ2-3 | TRBV5-4 | CASSWRGAPPTDTQYF | TGTGCCAGCAGCTGGAGGGGGGCCCCACCCACAGATACGCAGTATTTT
- | few | TRBJ1-1 | TRBV6-6 | CASRMNTEAFF | TGTGCCAGTAGGATGAACACTGAAGCTTTCTTT
TRBD2 | - | TRBJ2-1 | TRBV5-1 | CASSLSRGGNEQFF | TGCGCCAGCAGCCTGAGCCGGGGGGGAAATGAGCAGTTCTTC
- | - | TRBJ1-4 | TRBV19 | CASSTHLRREKLFF | TGTGCCAGTAGTACACATCTTCGCCGAGAAAAACTGTTTTTT
- | - | TRBJ1-2 | TRBV30 | CAWSAIAGYGYTF | TGTGCCTGGAGCGCTATCGCTGGCTATGGCTACACCTTC